The rows below give T cell receptor beta chains drawn from one sample of a study of cytomegalovirus exposure and HLA in healthy donors. Repertoires were generated with immunoSEQ multiplex PCR, while TCRdb's copy carries only in-frame clones and drops some. Of some 200,000 clones listed, about 83% are singletons. Sequencing input: PBMCs. The receptors stem from a man aged 40-50 years in good health and CMV-seronegative. Each CDR3 is given with its conserved first and last residue. A D gene is named only where the DNA matches it firmly. A clone size is listed for some rows: how often the clone was seen (once, few, many), or a class if it is expanded.

>TRBV6-5|-|TRBJ2-2|-
TGTGCCAGCAGTTACTCGTACAGGGTCCCCGGGGAGCTGTTTTTT
CASSYSYRVPGELFF
>TRBV25-1|TRBD1|TRBJ1-1|once
TGTGCCAGCAGTGAACTGGACAGGGGGCGCGTGAACACTGAAGCTTTCTTT
CASSELDRGRVNTEAFF
>TRBV27|-|TRBJ2-7|-
TGTGCCAGCAGTTTCTGGGGGGCCTACGAGCAGTACTTC
CASSFWGAYEQYF
>TRBV19|TRBD2|TRBJ2-6|-
TGTGCCAGTAGCGGGGAGGGGAGTGCGAGTGGGGCCAACGTCCTGACTTTC
CASSGEGSASGANVLTF
>TRBV2|TRBD2|TRBJ2-5|-
TGTGCCAGCAGTGAACCGGCGGGAGTAAGATCTGAGACCCAGTACTTC
CASSEPAGVRSETQYF
>TRBV28|TRBD2|TRBJ2-1|-
TGTGCCAGCAGCGCGACTAGCGGGAGATATGAGCAGTTCTTC
CASSATSGRYEQFF
>TRBV9|-|TRBJ1-2|-
TGTGCCAGCAAGGGTGCGGGTGCCCAAAAGGACTATGGCTACACCTTC
CASKGAGAQKDYGYTF
>TRBV28|TRBD2|TRBJ2-5|-
TGTGCCAGCGGGACTAGCTGGGAGACCCAGTACTTC
CASGTSWETQYF
>TRBV28|-|TRBJ2-3|-
TGTGCCAGCAGTTTCGCGGTTAGGGAGCCCCAGTATTTT
CASSFAVREPQYF
>TRBV6-5|-|TRBJ1-4|-
TGTGCCAGCAGTACCGGAGTGAAAGAAAAACTGTTTTTT
CASSTGVKEKLFF
>TRBV5-1|-|TRBJ2-2|-
TGCGCCAGCAGCTTGGCCGGACAGAGAGGCACCGGGGAGCTGTTTTTT
CASSLAGQRGTGELFF
>TRBV2|-|TRBJ1-3|-
TGTGCCAGCAGTGAATCGCAGACAAGCTCTGGAAACACCATATATTTT
CASSESQTSSGNTIYF
>TRBV27|-|TRBJ2-4|-
TGTGCCAGCAGTTTTTTACCCGTTTCAGGATTTAAAAACATTCAGTACTTC
CASSFLPVSGFKNIQYF
>TRBV7-9|-|TRBJ2-5|few
TGTTCCAGCAGCTTAGCTTTTCTCACAGGGAGGGTGATGGAGACCCAGTACTTC
CSSSLAFLTGRVMETQYF
>TRBV7-2|-|TRBJ1-1|-
TGTGCCAGCATCCTCTCCAGGGGCGGGACTGAAGCTTTCTTT
CASILSRGGTEAFF
>TRBV6-5|TRBD2|TRBJ2-2|few
TGTGCCAGCAGTTTGACTAGCGGGGGTGTCGGGGAGCTGTTTTTT
CASSLTSGGVGELFF
>TRBV7-2|-|TRBJ1-1|-
TGTGCCAGCAACTCCGAGGGAGGGTTGCCTGAAGCTTTCTTT
CASNSEGGLPEAFF
>TRBV11-2|-|TRBJ1-3|-
TGTGCCAGCAGCTACCTCACAACAGGGCCCGGAAACACCATATATTTT
CASSYLTTGPGNTIYF
>TRBV5-5|-|TRBJ1-3|-
TGTGCCAGCGGGGGAGGATCTGGAAACACCATATATTTT
CASGGGSGNTIYF
>TRBV10-3|TRBD1|TRBJ2-1|-
TGTGCCATCAGTGAGAGGGGGCCGGGGAATGAGCAGTTCTTC
CAISERGPGNEQFF
>TRBV19|-|TRBJ1-6|-
TGTGCCAGTACCTTGGAGGGAGCCCTCCACTTT
CASTLEGALHF
>TRBV25-1|TRBD1|TRBJ1-2|once
TGTGCCAGCAGTGGGCCGGGACAGGGTGTTTTAAGTGGCTACACCTTC
CASSGPGQGVLSGYTF
>TRBV4-2|-|TRBJ1-4|-
TGTGCCAGCAGCCAAGCCGGTGGACAGAAAGGTGAAAAACTGTTTTTT
CASSQAGGQKGEKLFF
>TRBV7-9|TRBD1|TRBJ2-5|few
TGTGCCAGCAGCCGACCGGGACAGGGGGGGGAGACCCAGTACTTC
CASSRPGQGGETQYF
>TRBV7-6|-|TRBJ1-1|-
TGTGCCAGCAGCCCGACCGGGGGGGGAAGCTCTGAAGCTTTCTTT
CASSPTGGGSSEAFF
>TRBV27|-|TRBJ2-3|-
TGTGCCAGCAGTTTGTTCCAGGGGGGTCTAGATACGCAGTATTTT
CASSLFQGGLDTQYF
>TRBV27|-|TRBJ2-4|-
TGTGCCAGCAGCCGCGGGGGCCCTGTAGCCAAAAACATTCAGTACTTC
CASSRGGPVAKNIQYF
>TRBV10-3|-|TRBJ2-1|-
TGTGCCATCAATCAAGGTCCCGCGGGGTATGAGCAGTTCTTC
CAINQGPAGYEQFF
>TRBV11-2|TRBD1|TRBJ2-7|-
TGTGCCAGCAGCCTAACGGACAGGGGATACGAGCAGTACTTC
CASSLTDRGYEQYF
>TRBV27|TRBD1|TRBJ2-7|-
TGTGCCAGCTGGGACAGGACCTACGAGCAGTACTTC
CASWDRTYEQYF
>TRBV5-1|TRBD1|TRBJ2-2|-
TGCGCCAGCAGCGGACAGGGGGCGAACACCGGGGAGCTGTTTTTT
CASSGQGANTGELFF
>TRBV18|-|TRBJ2-1|-
TGTGCCAGCTCACCACCGAGCCGGGGATACAATGAGCAGTTCTTC
CASSPPSRGYNEQFF
>TRBV27|-|TRBJ2-4|-
TGTGCCAGCAGTCCTCAGCGGACCGTTCTGGCCAAAAACATTCAGTACTTC
CASSPQRTVLAKNIQYF
>TRBV6-1|-|TRBJ1-5|-
TGTGCCAGCAGTGAAAGGGGTTATCAGCCCCAGCATTTT
CASSERGYQPQHF
>TRBV19|-|TRBJ2-5|-
TGTGCCAGTAGTATGGGGAGGTGGGGAGAGACCCAGTACTTC
CASSMGRWGETQYF
>TRBV6-1|TRBD2|TRBJ2-1|-
TGTGCCAGCAGTGACGGGACTAGCGGGAGATCGATCGGGCAGTTCTTC
CASSDGTSGRSIGQFF
>TRBV28|-|TRBJ2-2|-
TGTGCCAGCAGTTTACAGGGGCCCGGGGAGCTGTTTTTT
CASSLQGPGELFF
>TRBV4-3|-|TRBJ1-3|-
TGCGCCAGCAGCCCAGGGGCGCCTGGAAACACCATATATTTT
CASSPGAPGNTIYF
>TRBV28|TRBD1|TRBJ1-1|few
TGTGCCAGCAGTTTATGGACAGGGGGCACTGAAGCTTTCTTT
CASSLWTGGTEAFF
>TRBV7-2|-|TRBJ2-3|-
TGTGCCAGCAGGGGACTTCCCTTTTGGACAGATACGCAGTATTTT
CASRGLPFWTDTQYF
>TRBV2|-|TRBJ2-7|-
TGTGCCAGCAGTGGCCGACACTACGAGCAGTACTTC
CASSGRHYEQYF
>TRBV5-1|-|TRBJ1-1|-
TGCGCCAGCAGCGACCCCCCAGGGTTGTTCCGAAACACTGAAGCTTTCTTT
CASSDPPGLFRNTEAFF
>TRBV5-4|TRBD1|TRBJ2-6|-
TGTGCCAGCAGCCCCCGGGACAGGCCTTCTGGGGCCAACGTCCTGACTTTC
CASSPRDRPSGANVLTF
>TRBV7-8|TRBD1|TRBJ1-3|-
TGTGCCAGCAGCTCGGACAGGCTCCCCTACACCATATATTTT
CASSSDRLPYTIYF
>TRBV5-1|-|TRBJ1-4|-
TGCGCCAGCAGCCCCTATGGGGAGGCTGCAACTAATGAAAAACTGTTTTTT
CASSPYGEAATNEKLFF